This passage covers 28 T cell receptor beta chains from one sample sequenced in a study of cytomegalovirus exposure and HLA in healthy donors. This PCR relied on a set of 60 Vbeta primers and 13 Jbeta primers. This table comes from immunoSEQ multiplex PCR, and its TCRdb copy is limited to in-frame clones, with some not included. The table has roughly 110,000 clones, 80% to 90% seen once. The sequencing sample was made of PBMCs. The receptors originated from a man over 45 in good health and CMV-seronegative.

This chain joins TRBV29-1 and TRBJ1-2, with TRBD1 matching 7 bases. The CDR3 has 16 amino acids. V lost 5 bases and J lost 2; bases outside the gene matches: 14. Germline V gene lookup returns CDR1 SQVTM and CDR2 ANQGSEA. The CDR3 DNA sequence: TGCAGCGTTCGCTCATCCGGGACAGACGACAACTATGGCTACACCTTC. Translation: CSVRSSGTDDNYGYTF.

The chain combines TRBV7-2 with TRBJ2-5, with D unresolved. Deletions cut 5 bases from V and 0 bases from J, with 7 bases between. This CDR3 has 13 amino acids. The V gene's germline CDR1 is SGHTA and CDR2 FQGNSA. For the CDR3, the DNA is TGTGCCAGCAGCCTCGTTTACCAAGAGACCCAGTACTTC. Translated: CASSLVYQETQYF.

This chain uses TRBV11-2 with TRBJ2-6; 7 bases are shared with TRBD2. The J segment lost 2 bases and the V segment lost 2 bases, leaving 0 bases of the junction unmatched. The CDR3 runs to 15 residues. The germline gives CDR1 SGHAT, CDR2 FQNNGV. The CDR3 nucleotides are TGTGCCAGCAGCTTAAGCGGGGCTGGGGCCAACGTCCTGACTTTC. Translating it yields CASSLSGAGANVLTF.

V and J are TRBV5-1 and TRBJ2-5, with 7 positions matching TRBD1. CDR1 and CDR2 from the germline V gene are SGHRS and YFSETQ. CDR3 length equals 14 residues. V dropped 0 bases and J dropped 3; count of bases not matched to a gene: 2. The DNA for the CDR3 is TGCGCCAGCAGCTTGGGCCAGGGGGAAGAGACCCAGTACTTC. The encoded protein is CASSLGQGEETQYF. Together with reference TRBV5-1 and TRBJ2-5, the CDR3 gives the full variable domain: KAGVTQTPRYLIKTRGQQVTLSCSPISGHRSVSWYQQTPGQGLQFLFEYFSETQRNKGNFPGRFSGRQFSNSRSEMNVSTLELGDSALYLCASSLGQGEETQYFGPGTRLLVL.

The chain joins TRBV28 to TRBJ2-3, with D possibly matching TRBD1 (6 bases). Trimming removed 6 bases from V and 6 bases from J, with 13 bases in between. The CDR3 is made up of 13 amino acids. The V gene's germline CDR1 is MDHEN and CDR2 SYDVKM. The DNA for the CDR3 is TGTGCCAGCAGATCTACAGGGTGGGATACGCAGTATTTT. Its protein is CASRSTGWDTQYF. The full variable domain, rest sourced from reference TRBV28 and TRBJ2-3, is DVKVTQSSRYLVKRTGEKVFLECVQDMDHENMFWYRQDPGLGLRLIYFSYDVKMKEKGDIPEGYSVSREKKERFSLILESASTNQTSMYLCASRSTGWDTQYFGPGTRLTVL.

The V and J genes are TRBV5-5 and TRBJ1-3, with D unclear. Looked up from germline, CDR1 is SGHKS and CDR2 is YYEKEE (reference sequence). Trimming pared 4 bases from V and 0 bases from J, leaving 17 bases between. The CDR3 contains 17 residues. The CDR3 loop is CASSAGFSPSSGNTIYF. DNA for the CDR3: TGTGCCAGCAGCGCGGGTTTCAGCCCGAGCTCTGGAAACACCATATATTTT.

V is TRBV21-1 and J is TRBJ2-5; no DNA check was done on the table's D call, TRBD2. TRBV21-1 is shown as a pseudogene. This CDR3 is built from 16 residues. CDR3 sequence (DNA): TGTGCCAGCATCCCGACTAGCGGGGACGGGGGGGGGACCCAGTACTTC. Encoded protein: CASIPTSGDGGGTQYF.

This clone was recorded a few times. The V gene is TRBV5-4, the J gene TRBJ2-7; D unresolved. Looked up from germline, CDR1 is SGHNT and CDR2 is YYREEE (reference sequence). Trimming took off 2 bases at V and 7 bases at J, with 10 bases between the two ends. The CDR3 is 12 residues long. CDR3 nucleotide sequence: TGTGCCAGCAGCTTCGTATCGGGTGAGCAGTACTTC. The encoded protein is CASSFVSGEQYF.

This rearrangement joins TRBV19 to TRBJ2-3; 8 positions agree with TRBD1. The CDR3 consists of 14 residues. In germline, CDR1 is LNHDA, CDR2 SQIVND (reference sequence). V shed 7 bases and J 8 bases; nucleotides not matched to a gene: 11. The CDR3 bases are TGTGCCAGTAAAGTCCAGGACAGGGAGGTTACGCAGTATTTT. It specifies CASKVQDREVTQYF. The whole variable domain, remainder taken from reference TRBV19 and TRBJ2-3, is DGGITQSPKYLFRKEGQNVTLSCEQNLNHDAMYWYRQDPGQGLRLIYYSQIVNDFQKGDIAEGYSVSREKKESFPLTVTSAQKNPTAFYLCASKVQDREVTQYFGPGTRLTVL.

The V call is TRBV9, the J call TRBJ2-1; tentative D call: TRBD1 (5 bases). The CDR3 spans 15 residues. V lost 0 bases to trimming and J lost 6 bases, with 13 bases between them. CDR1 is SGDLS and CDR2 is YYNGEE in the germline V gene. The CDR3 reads CASSVGGSNANEQFF. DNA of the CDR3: TGTGCCAGCAGCGTAGGGGGCTCAAACGCCAATGAGCAGTTCTTC.

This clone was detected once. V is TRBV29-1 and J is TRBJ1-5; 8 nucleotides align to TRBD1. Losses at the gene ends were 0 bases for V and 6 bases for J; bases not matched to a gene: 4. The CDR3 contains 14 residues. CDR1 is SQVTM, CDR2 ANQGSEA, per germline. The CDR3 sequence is CSVEEGTGGQPQHF. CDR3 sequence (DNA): TGCAGCGTTGAAGAGGGGACAGGCGGTCAGCCCCAGCATTTT. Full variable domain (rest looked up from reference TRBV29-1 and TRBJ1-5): SAVISQKPSRDICQRGTSLTIQCQVDSQVTMMFWYRQQPGQSLTLIATANQGSEATYESGFVIDKFPISRPNLTFSTLTVSNMSPEDSSIYLCSVEEGTGGQPQHFGDGTRLSIL.

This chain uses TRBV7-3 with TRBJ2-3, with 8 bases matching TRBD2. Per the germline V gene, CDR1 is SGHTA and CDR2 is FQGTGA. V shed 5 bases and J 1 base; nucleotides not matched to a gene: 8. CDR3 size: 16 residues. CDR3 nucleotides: TGTGCCAGCAGCCCCGATCCGCGGGGGGGCACAGATACGCAGTATTTT. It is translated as CASSPDPRGGTDTQYF.

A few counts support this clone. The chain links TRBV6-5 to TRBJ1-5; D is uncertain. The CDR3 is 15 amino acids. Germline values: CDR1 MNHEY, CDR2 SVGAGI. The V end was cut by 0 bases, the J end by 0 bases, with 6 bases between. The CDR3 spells CASSYSRVSNQPQHF. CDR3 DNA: TGTGCCAGCAGTTACTCGAGGGTTAGCAATCAGCCCCAGCATTTT.

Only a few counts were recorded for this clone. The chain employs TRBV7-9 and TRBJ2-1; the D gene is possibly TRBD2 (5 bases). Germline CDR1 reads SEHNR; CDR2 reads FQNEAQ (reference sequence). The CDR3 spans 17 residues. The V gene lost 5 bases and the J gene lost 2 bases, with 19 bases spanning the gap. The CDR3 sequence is CASSTIAGGKTYNEQFF. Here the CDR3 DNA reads TGTGCCAGCAGCACCATTGCGGGTGGTAAGACCTACAATGAGCAGTTCTTC.

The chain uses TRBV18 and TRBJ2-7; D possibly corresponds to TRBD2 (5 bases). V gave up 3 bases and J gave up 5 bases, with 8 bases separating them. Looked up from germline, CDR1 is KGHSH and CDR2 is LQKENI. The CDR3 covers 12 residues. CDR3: CASSPRDDEQYF. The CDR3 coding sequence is TGTGCCAGCTCACCCCGGGATGACGAGCAGTACTTC. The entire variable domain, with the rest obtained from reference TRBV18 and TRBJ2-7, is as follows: NAGVMQNPRHLVRRRGQEARLRCSPMKGHSHVYWYRQLPEEGLKFMVYLQKENIIDESGMPKERFSAEFPKEGPSILRIQQVVRGDSAAYFCASSPRDDEQYFGPGTRLTVT.

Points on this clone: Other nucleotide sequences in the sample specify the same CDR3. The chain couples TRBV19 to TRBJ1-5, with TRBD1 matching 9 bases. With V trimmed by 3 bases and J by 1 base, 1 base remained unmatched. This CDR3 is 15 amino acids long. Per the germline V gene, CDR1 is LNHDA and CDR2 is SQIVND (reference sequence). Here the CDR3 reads CASSMDRGSNQPQHF. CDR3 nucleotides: TGTGCCAGTAGTATGGACAGGGGAAGCAATCAGCCCCAGCATTTT.

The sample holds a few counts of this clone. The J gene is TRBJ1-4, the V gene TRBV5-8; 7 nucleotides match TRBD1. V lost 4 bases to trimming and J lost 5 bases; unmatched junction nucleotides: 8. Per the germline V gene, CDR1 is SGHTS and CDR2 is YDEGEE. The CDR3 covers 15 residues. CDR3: CASSPNGQANEKLFF. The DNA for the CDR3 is TGTGCCAGCAGCCCAAACGGACAGGCGAATGAAAAACTGTTTTTT.

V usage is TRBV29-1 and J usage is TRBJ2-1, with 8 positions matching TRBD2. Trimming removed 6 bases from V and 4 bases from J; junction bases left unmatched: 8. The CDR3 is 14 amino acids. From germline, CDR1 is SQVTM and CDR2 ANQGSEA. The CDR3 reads CSVPPPGGYNEQFF. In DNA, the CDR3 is TGCAGCGTCCCGCCGCCGGGGGGGTACAATGAGCAGTTCTTC.

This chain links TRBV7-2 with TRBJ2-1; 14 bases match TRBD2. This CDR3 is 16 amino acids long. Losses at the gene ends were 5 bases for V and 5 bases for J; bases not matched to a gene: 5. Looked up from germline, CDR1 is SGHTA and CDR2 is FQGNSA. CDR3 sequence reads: CASSPKGLAGDNEQFF. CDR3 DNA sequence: TGTGCCAGCAGCCCCAAGGGACTAGCGGGGGACAATGAGCAGTTCTTC.

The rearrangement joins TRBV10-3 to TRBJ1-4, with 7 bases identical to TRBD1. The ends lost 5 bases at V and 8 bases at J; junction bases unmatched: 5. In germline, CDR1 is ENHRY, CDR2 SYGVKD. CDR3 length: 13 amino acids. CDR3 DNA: TGTGCCATCAGTAGGGGGCTGGCGGAAAAACTGTTTTTT. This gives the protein CAISRGLAEKLFF.

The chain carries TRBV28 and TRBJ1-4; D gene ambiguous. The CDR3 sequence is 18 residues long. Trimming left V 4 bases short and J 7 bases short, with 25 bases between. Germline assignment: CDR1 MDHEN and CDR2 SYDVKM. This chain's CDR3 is CASSSWGGSLKAPEKLFF. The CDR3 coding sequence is TGTGCCAGCAGTTCGTGGGGAGGGTCATTGAAAGCACCTGAAAAACTGTTTTTT.

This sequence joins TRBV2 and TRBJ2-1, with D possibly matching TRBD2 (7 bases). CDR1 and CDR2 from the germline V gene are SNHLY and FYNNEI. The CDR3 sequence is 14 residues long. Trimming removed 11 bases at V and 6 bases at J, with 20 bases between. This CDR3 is CAGGHGGGGNEQFF. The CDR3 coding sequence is TGTGCCGGAGGGCACGGGGGCGGGGGCAATGAGCAGTTCTTC.

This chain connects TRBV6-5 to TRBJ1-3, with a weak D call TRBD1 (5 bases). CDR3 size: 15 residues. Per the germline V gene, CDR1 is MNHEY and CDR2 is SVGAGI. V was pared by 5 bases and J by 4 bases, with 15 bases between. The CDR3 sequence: CASSRTTGGGNTIYF. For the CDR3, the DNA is TGTGCCAGCAGTAGAACTACAGGAGGGGGAAACACCATATATTTT.

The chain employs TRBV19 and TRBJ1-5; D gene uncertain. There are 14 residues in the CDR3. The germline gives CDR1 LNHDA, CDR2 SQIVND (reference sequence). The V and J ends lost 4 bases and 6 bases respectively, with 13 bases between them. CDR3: CASSKGEGFQPQHF. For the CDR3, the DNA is TGTGCCAGTAGTAAGGGTGAGGGTTTTCAGCCCCAGCATTTT.

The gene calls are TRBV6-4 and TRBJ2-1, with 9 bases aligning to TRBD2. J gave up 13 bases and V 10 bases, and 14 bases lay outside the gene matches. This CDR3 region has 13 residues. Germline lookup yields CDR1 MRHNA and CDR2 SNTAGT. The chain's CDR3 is CATRGSGGRSQFF. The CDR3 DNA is TGTGCCACCCGGGGCAGCGGGGGGAGAAGCCAGTTCTTC.

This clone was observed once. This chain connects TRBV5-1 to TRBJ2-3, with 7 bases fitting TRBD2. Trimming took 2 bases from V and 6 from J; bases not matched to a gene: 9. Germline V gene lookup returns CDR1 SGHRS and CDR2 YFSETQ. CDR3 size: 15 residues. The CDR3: CASSFRGLEEDTQYF. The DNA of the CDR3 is TGCGCCAGCAGCTTCCGAGGACTAGAAGAGGATACGCAGTATTTT.

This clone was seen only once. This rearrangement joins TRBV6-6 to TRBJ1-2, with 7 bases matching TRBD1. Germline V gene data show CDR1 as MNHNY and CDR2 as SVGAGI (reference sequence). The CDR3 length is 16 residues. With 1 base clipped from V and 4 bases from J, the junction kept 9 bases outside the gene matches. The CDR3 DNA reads TGTGCCAGCAGTTACTGGAACGAGGGGGCGCGCTATGGCTACACCTTC. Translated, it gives CASSYWNEGARYGYTF.

The CDR3 coding sequence is TGTGCCAGCTCACCCCGGACTAGCGATACAGATACGCAGTATTTT. Its translation is CASSPRTSDTDTQYF. The chain links TRBV18 to TRBJ2-3, with TRBD2 matching over 9 bases. The J segment lost 3 bases and the V segment lost 3 bases, leaving 4 bases of the junction unmatched. The CDR3 consists of 15 residues. Germline V gene sequence: CDR1 KGHSH, CDR2 LQKENI.